This T cell receptor beta chain was captured by sequencing in a study of radiotherapy plus CTLA-4 blockade in lung cancer. The CDR3 is 11 amino acids. Trimming shortened V by 4 bases and J by 7 bases, and 6 bases separated the two germline ends. CDR1 and CDR2 (germline): SGHDT, YYEEEE. Profiling relied on immunoSEQ multiplex PCR, and the TCRdb table lists in-frame clones only, not all of them. The table lists 85,000 to 90,000 clones, 60% to 80% of them singletons. The chain has TRBV5-6 and TRBJ2-1; D is undetermined. The sequences come from peripheral blood, collected from a patient treated with radiotherapy plus ipilimumab. This clonotype originated in a human donor with non-small cell lung cancer that progressed on radiotherapy plus ipilimumab. For the CDR3, the DNA is TGTGCCAGCAGCCTGGGTAATGAGCAGTTCTTC. It is translated as CASSLGNEQFF.